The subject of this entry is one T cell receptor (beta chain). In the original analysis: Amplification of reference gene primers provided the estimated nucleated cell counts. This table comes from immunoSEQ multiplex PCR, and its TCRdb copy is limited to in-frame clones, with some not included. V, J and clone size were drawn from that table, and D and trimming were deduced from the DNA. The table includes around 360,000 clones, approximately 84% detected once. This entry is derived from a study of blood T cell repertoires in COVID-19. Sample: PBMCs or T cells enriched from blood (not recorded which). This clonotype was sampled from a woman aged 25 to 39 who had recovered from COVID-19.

CDR3 coding DNA: TGTGCCAGCAGCTTGTTTGCGGGATTGAACGAGCAGTACTTC. Translated, it gives CASSLFAGLNEQYF. The rearrangement uses TRBV5-4 and TRBJ2-7; D perhaps matches TRBD2 (6 bases). With 1 base removed from V and 5 bases from J, the gap between germline ends came to 13 bases. CDR1 is SGHNT, CDR2 YYREEE, per germline (reference sequence). The CDR3 is 14 amino acids.